Listed below are T cell receptor beta chains from one sample, sequenced in a study of radiotherapy plus CTLA-4 blockade in lung cancer. Sequencing was performed with immunoSEQ multiplex PCR; in TCRdb, only in-frame clones are kept and a portion is missing. This sample has about 38,000 clones, with 70% to 90% found just once. Sequencing was performed on peripheral blood, taken from a patient treated with radiotherapy plus ipilimumab. Receptors originate from a human donor with non-small cell lung cancer whose response to radiotherapy plus ipilimumab could not be evaluated. The CDR3 runs from the conserved cysteine through the conserved F or W. D genes are given only for firm matches. Rows give clone size only sometimes, using once, few, many, or a class for an expanded clone.

v_call	clone_size	d_call	j_call	cdr3_aa	cdr3_nt
TRBV23-1	few	NA	TRBJ2-5	CASSSTEGGHQETQYF	TGCGCCAGCAGTTCCACCGAAGGGGGACACCAAGAGACCCAGTACTTC
TRBV4-2	NA	NA	TRBJ2-1	CASSQSGEQFF	TGTGCCAGCAGCCAGTCGGGTGAGCAGTTCTTC
TRBV27	NA	TRBD1	TRBJ1-2	CASNRQGEHGYTF	TGTGCCAGCAACCGACAGGGCGAACATGGCTACACCTTC
TRBV4-3	NA	NA	TRBJ1-3	CASSQDAGFGNTIYF	TGCGCCAGCAGCCAAGACGCCGGTTTTGGAAACACCATATATTTT
TRBV2	NA	NA	TRBJ1-3	CASSVGGPSSGNTIYF	TGTGCCAGCAGTGTGGGAGGCCCAAGCTCTGGAAACACCATATATTTT
TRBV14	NA	TRBD1	TRBJ2-2	CASSRWTGNTGELFF	TGTGCCAGCAGCCGTTGGACAGGGAACACCGGGGAGCTGTTTTTT
TRBV19	NA	NA	TRBJ2-5	CASSTNSRIQYF	TGTGCCAGTAGTACCAACTCCAGGATCCAGTACTTC
TRBV4-1	NA	NA	TRBJ2-2	CASSLRDRPTGELFF	TGCGCCAGCAGCCTACGAGATCGCCCGACCGGGGAGCTGTTTTTT
TRBV28	NA	NA	TRBJ2-7	CASSLGRALYEQYF	TGTGCCAGCAGTTTAGGCAGGGCTCTCTACGAGCAGTACTTC
TRBV19	NA	NA	TRBJ1-1	CASSITGAGGAFF	TGTGCCAGTAGTATCACCGGGGCCGGGGGAGCTTTCTTT
TRBV5-1	NA	NA	TRBJ2-5	CASSPDGTTPQYF	TGCGCCAGCAGCCCCGATGGGACAACCCCCCAGTACTTC
TRBV4-1	few	TRBD1	TRBJ2-7	CASSQGDRAGGQYF	TGCGCCAGCAGCCAAGGGGACAGGGCGGGTGGGCAGTACTTC
TRBV6-1	NA	NA	TRBJ2-2	CASSGRMSGTGELFF	TGTGCCAGCAGTGGAAGGATGTCGGGCACCGGGGAGCTGTTTTTT
TRBV7-6	NA	NA	TRBJ2-7	CASSTGQTYEQYF	TGTGCCAGCAGCACCGGACAGACCTACGAGCAGTACTTC
TRBV27	NA	NA	TRBJ2-3	CASSLGPRGGHTDTQYF	TGTGCCAGCAGTTTAGGTCCCCGTGGGGGCCACACAGATACGCAGTATTTT
TRBV9	once	TRBD2	TRBJ2-1	CASSFSGSSYNEQFF	TGTGCCAGCAGCTTTAGCGGGAGCTCCTACAATGAGCAGTTCTTC
TRBV10-2	NA	NA	TRBJ2-2	CASSGARTGELFF	TGCGCCAGCAGTGGTGCGAGAACCGGGGAGCTGTTTTTT
TRBV7-8	NA	NA	TRBJ2-1	CASSLGVQGGQFF	TGTGCCAGCAGCTTAGGGGTTCAGGGAGGGCAGTTCTTC
TRBV28	NA	NA	TRBJ1-5	CASSFMQPQHF	TGTGCCAGCAGTTTTATGCAGCCCCAGCATTTT
TRBV19	NA	NA	TRBJ1-2	CASSWSSTANYGYTF	TGTGCCAGTAGCTGGTCCTCTACAGCTAACTATGGCTACACCTTC
TRBV5-6	NA	TRBD2	TRBJ2-3	CASSSGLAGVRQYF	TGTGCCAGCAGCTCCGGACTAGCGGGGGTGCGACAGTATTTT
TRBV7-9	NA	NA	TRBJ1-6	CASTIGNSPLHF	TGTGCCAGCACCATCGGGAATTCACCCCTCCACTTT
TRBV5-6	NA	TRBD2	TRBJ2-1	CASSLSAGGLNEQFF	TGTGCCAGCAGCTTGAGCGCGGGGGGGCTCAATGAGCAGTTCTTC
TRBV19	NA	NA	TRBJ1-2	CASSAGGVEGYTF	TGTGCCAGTAGCGCGGGCGGGGTAGAAGGCTACACCTTC
TRBV25-1	NA	TRBD1	TRBJ2-2	CASSDTTGGALSVVELFF	TGTGCCAGCAGTGACACCACAGGGGGCGCTTTATCTGTTGTGGAGCTGTTTTTT
TRBV27	NA	TRBD2	TRBJ2-5	CASSLGASGLFSAQYF	TGTGCCAGCAGTTTAGGGGCTAGCGGCCTGTTTTCGGCCCAGTACTTC